Listed here are 8 T cell receptor beta chains from one sample, sequenced in a study of blood T cell repertoires in COVID-19. Libraries were prepared by immunoSEQ multiplex PCR; TCRdb keeps only in-frame clonotypes and omits some of them. The data contain 350,000 to 500,000 clones, about 87% of them seen just once; the ten biggest clones take up roughly 0.78%. The sample comprised peripheral blood. These receptors were taken from a man aged 18 to 30 with COVID-19, enrolled during active disease.

The chain carries TRBV7-9 and TRBJ2-1; TRBD2 matches at 9 bases. The CDR3 sequence is 17 residues long. The germline V gene encodes CDR1 SEHNR and CDR2 FQNEAQ (reference sequence). With V trimmed by 1 base and J by 5 bases, 9 bases remained unmatched. In DNA form, the CDR3 reads TGTGCCAGCAGCTTAGGGGCGGGAGGGCGGACTCACAATGAGCAGTTCTTC. Its translation is CASSLGAGGRTHNEQFF.

The chain links TRBV27 to TRBJ2-3, with a possible D match to TRBD1 (6 bases). Germline CDR1 and CDR2: MNHEY and SMNVEV (reference sequence). This CDR3 is 15 amino acids long. Trimming stripped 3 bases from V and 0 bases from J, with 10 bases between. CDR3 DNA sequence: TGTGCCAGCAGTTTGGGGGCAGCTAGCACAGATACGCAGTATTTT. It codes for CASSLGAASTDTQYF.

The chain uses TRBV29-1 and TRBJ2-7, with TRBD2 matching over 11 bases. J gave up 3 bases and V 1 base, and 11 bases lay outside the gene matches. The CDR3 has 17 residues. From germline, CDR1 is SQVTM and CDR2 ANQGSEA. The CDR3 loop reads CSVEVPATSGVIYEQYF. CDR3 in DNA: TGCAGCGTTGAAGTTCCGGCGACTAGCGGGGTTATCTACGAGCAGTACTTC.

This sequence joins TRBV5-1 and TRBJ1-5, with a tentative D call TRBD1 (6 bases). The CDR3 runs to 14 residues. The V end was cut by 2 bases, the J end by 8 bases, with 14 bases between. From germline, CDR1 is SGHRS and CDR2 YFSETQ. The CDR3 bases are TGCGCCAGCAGCTTTGGACAGCCCGGAGAGCCCCAGCATTTT. It encodes CASSFGQPGEPQHF.

As for this clone: A junction boundary mismatches the germline segment, possibly from a read error. The chain employs TRBV5-1 and TRBJ2-7; 10 nucleotides line up with TRBD1. The germline V gene encodes CDR1 SGHRS and CDR2 YFSETQ. The CDR3 has 10 amino acids. CDR3 DNA: TGCGCCAGCAGAGGGACAGGGGTGGACTTC. This gives the protein CASRGTGVDF.

This chain joins TRBV29-1 and TRBJ2-4; 9 bases are a match to TRBD1. The V gene's germline CDR1 is SQVTM and CDR2 ANQGSEA. The V gene end was trimmed by 5 bases and the J gene end by 3 bases; junction bases not matched to a gene: 8. This CDR3 comprises 15 residues. This CDR3 reads CSVTGGVEVKNIQYF. CDR3 nucleotides: TGCAGCGTTACAGGGGGCGTAGAGGTCAAAAACATTCAGTACTTC.

This clone was detected only once. The chain combines TRBV3-1 (or the pseudogene TRBV3-2) with TRBJ1-6; possible D gene TRBD1, 6 bases. The CDR3 covers 14 residues. Trimming shortened V by 3 bases and J by 10 bases, and 13 bases separated the two germline ends. Germline V gene sequence: CDR1 LGHDT, CDR2 YNNKEL (reference sequence). The CDR3 spells CASSQGGGGSPLHF. The DNA for the CDR3 is TGTGCCAGCAGCCAGGGAGGGGGGGGCTCACCCCTCCACTTT.

The chain employs TRBV21-1 and TRBJ2-1; TRBD2 is the table's D call, not checked against the DNA. TRBV21-1 is tagged as a pseudogene. The CDR3 spans 17 residues. CDR3 residues: CASSKTHTSGSFDEQFF. CDR3 coding DNA: TGTGCCAGCAGCAAAACCCATACTAGCGGGAGTTTCGATGAGCAGTTCTTC.